These 10 T cell receptor beta chains were all obtained from the same sample, sequenced in a study of blood T cell repertoires in COVID-19. Sequencing was performed with immunoSEQ multiplex PCR; in TCRdb, only in-frame clones are kept and a portion is missing. Counted here are 95,000 to 150,000 clones, around 80% occurring once; the ten biggest clones make up 16%. Input material: peripheral blood. The receptors originated from a man aged 60 to 75 with active or convalescent COVID-19.

The gene calls are TRBV7-8 and TRBJ2-3, with 8 bases fitting TRBD2. The junction had 9 bases not matched to a gene; V was cut back by 0 bases and J by 10 bases. The length of the CDR3 is 15 residues. Germline V lookup: CDR1 SGHVS, CDR2 FQNEAQ. The CDR3 DNA follows: TGTGCCAGCAGCTTAGCAGGGACTAGAGGTCGATCGCAGTATTTT. This sequence encodes CASSLAGTRGRSQYF.

The V call is TRBV14, the J call TRBJ2-1; 7 nucleotides align to TRBD2. Trimming at V came to 3 bases and at J to 0 bases, leaving 8 bases not matched to a gene. This CDR3 is 17 amino acids long. Germline V gives CDR1 SGHDN, CDR2 FVKESK. The CDR3 DNA follows: TGTGCCAGCAGCCACCGAGCGGGGTTTAGCTCCTACAATGAGCAGTTCTTC. It is translated as CASSHRAGFSSYNEQFF.

CDR3 residues: CATSDRIPGHKETQYF. The CDR3 nucleotides are TGTGCCACCAGTGATCGAATACCGGGACATAAGGAGACCCAGTACTTC. The V and J genes are TRBV24-1 and TRBJ2-5; TRBD1 might be the D (6 bases). The germline gives CDR1 KGHDR, CDR2 SFDVKD. V shed 3 bases and J shed 5 bases, with 18 bases lying between them. The CDR3 extends over 16 amino acids.

V and J are TRBV29-1 and TRBJ1-5; 11 bases are shared with TRBD1. V dropped 5 bases and J dropped 0; count of bases not matched to a gene: 6. This CDR3 comprises 16 residues. CDR1 and CDR2 (germline): SQVTM, ANQGSEA. The CDR3 DNA reads TGCAGCGTTAAGGACAGGGGGCCATATAGCAATCAGCCCCAGCATTTT. It specifies CSVKDRGPYSNQPQHF.

The rearrangement uses TRBV29-1 and TRBJ1-2, with a tentative D call TRBD1 (6 bases). V shed 0 bases and J shed 8 bases, with 13 bases lying between them. The CDR3 is made up of 13 amino acids. Germline V gene sequence: CDR1 SQVTM, CDR2 ANQGSEA. DNA for the CDR3: TGCAGCGTTGAAGATCCAGGGGCCTGGGGCTACACCTTC. It specifies CSVEDPGAWGYTF.

The chain carries TRBV4-1 and TRBJ2-1; 8 bases fit TRBD2. With V trimmed by 0 bases and J by 5 bases, 6 bases remained unmatched. Germline values: CDR1 MGHRA, CDR2 YSYEKL. The CDR3 is 16 amino acids. CDR3 amino acids: CASSQERGLEHNEQFF. The CDR3 bases are TGCGCCAGCAGCCAAGAAAGGGGACTAGAGCACAATGAGCAGTTCTTC.

The rearrangement joins TRBV10-3 to TRBJ1-5; TRBD1 agrees at 10 bases. V shed 4 bases and J 2 bases; nucleotides not matched to a gene: 2. The CDR3 is made up of 15 amino acids. Looked up from germline, CDR1 is ENHRY and CDR2 is SYGVKD. For the CDR3, the DNA is TGTGCCATCAGTGGGGACAGGGGAGGCAATCAGCCCCAGCATTTT. It encodes CAISGDRGGNQPQHF.

This chain joins TRBV24-1 and TRBJ1-5; D is unresolved. CDR3 length equals 14 residues. Trimming took off 3 bases at V and 3 bases at J, with 8 bases between the two ends. CDR1 KGHDR and CDR2 SFDVKD come from the germline V gene. CDR3 region: CATSDHMYNQPQHF. Written as DNA, the CDR3 is TGTGCCACCAGTGATCACATGTACAATCAGCCCCAGCATTTT.

The gene calls are TRBV4-3 and TRBJ1-2; D is unresolved. CDR1 is LGHNA, CDR2 YSLEER, per germline. The CDR3 is 15 amino acids. Trimming removed 1 base at V and 0 bases at J, with 9 bases between. The CDR3 sequence is CASSQGEGTNYGYTF. DNA for the CDR3: TGCGCCAGCAGCCAAGGAGAGGGAACTAACTATGGCTACACCTTC.

The chain links TRBV6-1 to TRBJ2-7; D is perhaps TRBD2 (6 bases). V lost 0 bases to trimming and J lost 3 bases, with 15 bases between them. This CDR3 has 16 residues. Germline V gene sequence: CDR1 MNHNS, CDR2 SASEGT. The DNA for the CDR3 is TGTGCCAGCAGTGAAGCGACGCCTGCGGAGGGCTACGAGCAGTACTTC. Encoded protein: CASSEATPAEGYEQYF.